This TCR beta chain was captured in a study of CD8 T cells in Susac syndrome. Sequencing targeted TCR beta in T cells from blood (CD8+ and CD4+). Negative isolation yielded CD8+ and CD4+ T cells; FACS enriched TEMRA cells. Germline V gene lookup returns CDR1 SQVTM and CDR2 ANQGSEA. The trim removed 4 bases at V and 0 bases at J, leaving 3 bases unmatched. This CDR3 has 14 amino acids. Random hexamers were used to reverse transcribe about 0.45 to 1 ug of RNA. The amplification used immunoSEQ multiplex PCR on TCR beta CDR3; it spanned 54 Vbeta and 13 Jbeta. One entry per CDR3 protein results from TCRdb running MiXCR on the immunoSEQ multiplex PCR reads. The sample has some 190,000 distinct CDR3 sequences; about 95% are singletons.

This chain uses TRBV29-1 with TRBJ2-1; 7 positions agree with TRBD1. Material: CD4+ T cells from PBMCs. The clonotype comes from a human donor in good health. CDR3 nucleotide sequence: TGCAGCGTTGTGGGACAGAGCTCCTACAATGAGCAGTTCTTC. Its protein is CSVVGQSSYNEQFF.